This TCR beta chain was retrieved from a study of control samples from healthy donors and cancer patients. Libraries were prepared by immunoSEQ multiplex PCR; TCRdb keeps only in-frame clonotypes and omits some of them. The sample yields approximately 180,000 clones, 91% seen once. Losses at the gene ends were 4 bases for V and 4 bases for J; bases not matched to a gene: 4. This CDR3 spans 14 amino acids. Germline CDR1 reads SGHTS; CDR2 reads YDEGEE. The chain is built from TRBV5-8 and TRBJ1-2, with 10 bases matching TRBD1. The TCR originated in a woman aged 40-49 years in good health. Sequenced: blood. CDR3 sequence reads: CASSRGQGSYGYTF. DNA of the CDR3: TGTGCCAGCAGCCGGGGACAGGGGAGCTATGGCTACACCTTC.